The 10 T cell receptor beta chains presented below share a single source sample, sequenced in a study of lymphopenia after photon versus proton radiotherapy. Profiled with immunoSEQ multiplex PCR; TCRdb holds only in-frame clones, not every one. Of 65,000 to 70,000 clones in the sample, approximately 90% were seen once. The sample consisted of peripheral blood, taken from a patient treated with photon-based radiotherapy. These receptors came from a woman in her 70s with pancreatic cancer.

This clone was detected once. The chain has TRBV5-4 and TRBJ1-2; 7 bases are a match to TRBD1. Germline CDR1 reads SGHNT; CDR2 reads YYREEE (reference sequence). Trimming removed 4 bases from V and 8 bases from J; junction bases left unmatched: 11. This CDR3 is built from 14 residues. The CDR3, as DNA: TGTGCCAGCAGCCGGGACAGCCTCCTAAGGGGCTACACCTTC. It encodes CASSRDSLLRGYTF.

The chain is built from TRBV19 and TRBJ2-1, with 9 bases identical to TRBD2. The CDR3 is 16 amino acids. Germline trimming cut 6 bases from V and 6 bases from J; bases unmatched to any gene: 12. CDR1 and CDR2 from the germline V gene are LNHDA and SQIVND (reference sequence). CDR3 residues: CASSRGSSGTLNEQFF. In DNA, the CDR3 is TGTGCCAGTAGCAGGGGGTCTAGCGGGACCCTCAATGAGCAGTTCTTC. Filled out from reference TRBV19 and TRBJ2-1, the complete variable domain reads DGGITQSPKYLFRKEGQNVTLSCEQNLNHDAMYWYRQDPGQGLRLIYYSQIVNDFQKGDIAEGYSVSREKKESFPLTVTSAQKNPTAFYLCASSRGSSGTLNEQFFGPGTRLTVL.

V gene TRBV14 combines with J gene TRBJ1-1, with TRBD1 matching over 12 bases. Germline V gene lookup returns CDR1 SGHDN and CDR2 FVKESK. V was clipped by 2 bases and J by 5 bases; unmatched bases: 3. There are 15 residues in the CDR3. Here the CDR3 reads CASSQRGQGATEAFF. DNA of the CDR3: TGTGCCAGCAGCCAAAGGGGACAGGGGGCGACTGAAGCTTTCTTT.

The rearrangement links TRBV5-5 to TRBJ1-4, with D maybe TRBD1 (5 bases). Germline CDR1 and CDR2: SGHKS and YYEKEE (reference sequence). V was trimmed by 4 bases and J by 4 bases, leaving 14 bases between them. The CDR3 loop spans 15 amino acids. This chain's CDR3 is CASSPDTGGNEKLFF. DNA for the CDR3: TGTGCCAGCAGCCCAGACACCGGGGGTAATGAAAAACTGTTTTTT.

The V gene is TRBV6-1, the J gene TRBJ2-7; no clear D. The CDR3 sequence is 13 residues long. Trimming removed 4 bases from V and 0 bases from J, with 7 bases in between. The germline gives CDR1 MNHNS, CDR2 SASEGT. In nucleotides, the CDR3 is TGTGCCAGCAGTGCTGCCCGCTCCTACGAGCAGTACTTC. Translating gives CASSAARSYEQYF.

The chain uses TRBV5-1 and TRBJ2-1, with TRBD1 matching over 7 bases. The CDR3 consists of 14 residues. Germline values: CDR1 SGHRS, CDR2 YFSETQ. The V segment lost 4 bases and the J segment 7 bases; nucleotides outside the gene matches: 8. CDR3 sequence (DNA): TGCGCCAGCAGCGTCGGGACAGTTCGGAATGAGCAGTTCTTC. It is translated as CASSVGTVRNEQFF.

This chain's CDR3 is CATSRGQGLDEQYF. The CDR3 DNA reads TGTGCCACCAGCAGAGGACAGGGGCTCGACGAGCAGTACTTC. This sequence joins TRBV15 and TRBJ2-7; 8 positions match TRBD1. Germline V gene data show CDR1 as LNHNV and CDR2 as YYDKDF (reference sequence). CDR3 length: 14 amino acids. Germline trimming cut 1 base from V and 5 bases from J; bases unmatched to any gene: 4.

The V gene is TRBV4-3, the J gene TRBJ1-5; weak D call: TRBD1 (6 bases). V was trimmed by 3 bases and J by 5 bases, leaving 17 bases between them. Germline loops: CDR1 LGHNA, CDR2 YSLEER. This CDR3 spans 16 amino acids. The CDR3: CASSHSRDTGHQPQHF. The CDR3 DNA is TGCGCCAGCAGCCACTCCCGGGACACTGGGCATCAGCCCCAGCATTTT.

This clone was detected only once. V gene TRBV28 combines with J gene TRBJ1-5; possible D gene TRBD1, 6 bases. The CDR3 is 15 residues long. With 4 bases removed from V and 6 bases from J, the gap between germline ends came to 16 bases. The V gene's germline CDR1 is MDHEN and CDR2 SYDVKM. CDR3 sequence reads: CASSSLGHEGQPQHF. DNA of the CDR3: TGTGCCAGCAGTTCTCTGGGACACGAGGGTCAGCCCCAGCATTTT.

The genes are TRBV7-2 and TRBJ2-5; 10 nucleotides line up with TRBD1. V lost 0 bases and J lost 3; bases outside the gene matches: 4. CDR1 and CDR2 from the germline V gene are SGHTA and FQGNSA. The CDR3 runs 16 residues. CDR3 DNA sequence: TGTGCCAGCAGCTTAGCGGGGACAGGGGTTAAAGAGACCCAGTACTTC. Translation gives CASSLAGTGVKETQYF.